The text below deals with one T cell receptor (beta chain). Its antigen is as yet unknown. PCR employed 60 Vbeta and 13 Jbeta primers. Original handling: An analysis performed later counted 75 million to 80 million unique TCR beta chains (approximately 11 million of them shared). Libraries were prepared by immunoSEQ multiplex PCR; TCRdb keeps only in-frame clonotypes and omits some of them. V, J and clone size are those of that table, while D and trimming were read from the DNA. Of 100,000 or so clones listed, under 80% are singletons. This CDR3 spans 17 amino acids. The ends lost 1 base at V and 3 bases at J; junction bases unmatched: 9. Germline loops: CDR1 KGHSH, CDR2 LQKENI. The sample originates from a study of cytomegalovirus exposure and HLA in healthy donors. Study findings and constraints: Cytomegalovirus status, reportedly, was diagnosed with high specificity and sensitivity by the classifier. For most subjects, TCR beta sequences were reported to predict HLA-A and HLA-B alleles with accuracy.

The sample was PBMCs. The sequence was obtained from a woman between 40 and 50 years old in good health and CMV-seropositive. The chain combines TRBV18 with TRBJ2-5; 9 nucleotides line up with TRBD2. The CDR3 DNA reads TGTGCCAGCTCACCACAAATGGCTAGCGGGAATGAAGAGACCCAGTACTTC. This encodes CASSPQMASGNEETQYF.